This T cell receptor (beta chain) was sequenced in a study of T-cell reconstitution after alpha-beta-depleted transplantation in children. A few counts support this clonotype. Germline assignment: CDR1 KGHSH and CDR2 LQKENI. V lost 5 bases to trimming and J lost 4 bases, with 16 bases between them. The CDR3 is 15 amino acids. It was with unique molecular identifiers that the TCRbeta library was prepared. TCRdb re-analysed the PCR reads in MiXCR, keeping a single row per CDR3 protein. This table holds around 340,000 distinct CDR3 sequences, 13% found once. The sequencing here drew on PBMCs, taken from the stem cell graft. This receptor was obtained from a human donor who donated a stem cell graft to a child with Fanconi anemia. This rearrangement joins TRBV18 to TRBJ2-3; D perhaps matches TRBD2 (5 bases). CDR3 sequence (DNA): TGTGCCAGCTCAACGGGGTCCTCCGGGGCAGATACGCAGTATTTT. Amino acids: CASSTGSSGADTQYF.